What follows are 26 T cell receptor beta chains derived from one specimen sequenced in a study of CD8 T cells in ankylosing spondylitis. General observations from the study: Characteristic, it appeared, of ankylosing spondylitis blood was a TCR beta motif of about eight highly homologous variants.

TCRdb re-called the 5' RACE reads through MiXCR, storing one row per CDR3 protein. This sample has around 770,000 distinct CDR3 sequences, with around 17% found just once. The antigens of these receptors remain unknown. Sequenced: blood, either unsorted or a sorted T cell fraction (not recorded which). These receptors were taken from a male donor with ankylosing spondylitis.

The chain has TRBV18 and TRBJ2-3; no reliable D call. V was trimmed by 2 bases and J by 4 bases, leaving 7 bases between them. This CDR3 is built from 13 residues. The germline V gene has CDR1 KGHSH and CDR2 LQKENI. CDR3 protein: CASSPAPSDTQYF. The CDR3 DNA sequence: TGTGCCAGCTCACCAGCTCCTTCAGATACGCAGTATTTT.

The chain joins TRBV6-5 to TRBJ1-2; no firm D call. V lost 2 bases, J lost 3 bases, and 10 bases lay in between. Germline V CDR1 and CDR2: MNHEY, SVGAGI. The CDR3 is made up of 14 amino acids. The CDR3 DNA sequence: TGTGCCAGCAGTTACAATAGAGCAGACTATGGCTACACCTTC. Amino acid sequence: CASSYNRADYGYTF.

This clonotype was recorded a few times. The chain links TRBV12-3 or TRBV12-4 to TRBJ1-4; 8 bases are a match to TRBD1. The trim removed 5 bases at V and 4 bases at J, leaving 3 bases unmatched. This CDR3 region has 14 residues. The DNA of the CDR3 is TGTGCCAGCAGTCGGGACAGGATTAATGAAAAACTGTTTTTT. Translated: CASSRDRINEKLFF.

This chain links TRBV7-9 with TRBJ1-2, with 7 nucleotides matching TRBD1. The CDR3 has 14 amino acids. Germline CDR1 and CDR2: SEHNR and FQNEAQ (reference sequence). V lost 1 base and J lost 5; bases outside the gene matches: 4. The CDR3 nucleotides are TGTGCCAGCAGCTTAGTAGGGGGCAATTATGGCTACACCTTC. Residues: CASSLVGGNYGYTF.

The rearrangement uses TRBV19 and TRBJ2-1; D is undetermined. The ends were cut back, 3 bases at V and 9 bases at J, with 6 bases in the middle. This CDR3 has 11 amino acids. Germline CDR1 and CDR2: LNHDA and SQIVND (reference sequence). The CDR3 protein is CASSIFTEQFF. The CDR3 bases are TGTGCCAGTAGTATTTTTACTGAGCAGTTCTTC. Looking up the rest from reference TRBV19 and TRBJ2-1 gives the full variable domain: DGGITQSPKYLFRKEGQNVTLSCEQNLNHDAMYWYRQDPGQGLRLIYYSQIVNDFQKGDIAEGYSVSREKKESFPLTVTSAQKNPTAFYLCASSIFTEQFFGPGTRLTVL.

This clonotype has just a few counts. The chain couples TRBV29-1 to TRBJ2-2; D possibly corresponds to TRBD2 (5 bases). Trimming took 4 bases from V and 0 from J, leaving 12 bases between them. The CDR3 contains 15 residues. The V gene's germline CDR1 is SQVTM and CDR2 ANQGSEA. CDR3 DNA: TGCAGCGTTGCGGGCACGGGAACGAACACCGGGGAGCTGTTTTTT. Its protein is CSVAGTGTNTGELFF.

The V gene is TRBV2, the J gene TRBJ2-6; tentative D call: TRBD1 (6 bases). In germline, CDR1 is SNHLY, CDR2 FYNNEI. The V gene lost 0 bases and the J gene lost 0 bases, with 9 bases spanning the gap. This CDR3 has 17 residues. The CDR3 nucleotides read TGTGCCAGCAGTGAAGCGGGGGCCTCCTCTGGGGCCAACGTCCTGACTTTC. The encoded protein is CASSEAGASSGANVLTF.

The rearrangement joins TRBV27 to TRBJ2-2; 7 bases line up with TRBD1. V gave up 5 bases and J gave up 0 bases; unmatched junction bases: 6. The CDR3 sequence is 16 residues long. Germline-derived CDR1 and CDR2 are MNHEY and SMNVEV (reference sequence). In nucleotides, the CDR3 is TGTGCCAGCAGTCCACCACAGGGGTCGAACACCGGGGAGCTGTTTTTT. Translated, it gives CASSPPQGSNTGELFF.

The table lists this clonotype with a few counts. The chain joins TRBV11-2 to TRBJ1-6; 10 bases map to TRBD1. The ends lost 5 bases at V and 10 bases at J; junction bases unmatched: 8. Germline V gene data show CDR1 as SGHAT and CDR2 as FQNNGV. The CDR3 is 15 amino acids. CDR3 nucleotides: TGTGCCAGCAGCCCTCGTGGGACAGGGGTATCACCCCTCCACTTT. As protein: CASSPRGTGVSPLHF.

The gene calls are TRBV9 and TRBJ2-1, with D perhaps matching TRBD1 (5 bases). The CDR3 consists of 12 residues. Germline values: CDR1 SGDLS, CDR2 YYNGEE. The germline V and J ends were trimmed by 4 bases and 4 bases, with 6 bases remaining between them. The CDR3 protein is CASSRQYNEQFF. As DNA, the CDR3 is TGTGCCAGCAGCCGACAGTACAATGAGCAGTTCTTC.

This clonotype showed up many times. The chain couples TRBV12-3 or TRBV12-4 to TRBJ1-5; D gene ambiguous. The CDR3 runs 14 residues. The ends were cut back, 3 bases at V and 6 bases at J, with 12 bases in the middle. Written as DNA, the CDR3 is TGTGCCAGCAGTTTTTTGGGGTTGAGTCAGCCCCAGCATTTT. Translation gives CASSFLGLSQPQHF.

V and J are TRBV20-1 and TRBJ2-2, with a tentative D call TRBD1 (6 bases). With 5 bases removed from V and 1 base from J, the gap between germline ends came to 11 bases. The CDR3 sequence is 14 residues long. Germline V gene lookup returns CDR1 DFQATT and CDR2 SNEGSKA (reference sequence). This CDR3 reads CSASLGGNTGELFF. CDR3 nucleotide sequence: TGCAGTGCTTCTCTAGGGGGGAACACCGGGGAGCTGTTTTTT.

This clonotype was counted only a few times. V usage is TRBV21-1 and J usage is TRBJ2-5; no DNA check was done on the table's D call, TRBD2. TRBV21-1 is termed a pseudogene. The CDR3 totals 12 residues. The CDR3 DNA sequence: TGTGCCAGCAGCGTGGAGGCGGAGACCCAGTACTTC. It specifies CASSVEAETQYF.

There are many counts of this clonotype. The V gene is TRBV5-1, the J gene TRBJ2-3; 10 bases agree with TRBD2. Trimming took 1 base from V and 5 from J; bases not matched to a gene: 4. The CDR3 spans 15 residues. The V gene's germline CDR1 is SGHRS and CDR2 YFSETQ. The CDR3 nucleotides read TGCGCCAGCAGCTTGACTAGCGGGATGGGAGATACGCAGTATTTT. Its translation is CASSLTSGMGDTQYF.

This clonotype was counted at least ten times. CDR3: CAISEFGDEQFF. For the CDR3, the DNA is TGTGCCATCAGTGAGTTCGGAGATGAGCAGTTCTTC. The rearrangement links TRBV10-3 to TRBJ2-1; D call uncertain. The germline gives CDR1 ENHRY, CDR2 SYGVKD. The CDR3 spans 12 residues. V shed 1 base and J shed 8 bases, with 6 bases lying between them.

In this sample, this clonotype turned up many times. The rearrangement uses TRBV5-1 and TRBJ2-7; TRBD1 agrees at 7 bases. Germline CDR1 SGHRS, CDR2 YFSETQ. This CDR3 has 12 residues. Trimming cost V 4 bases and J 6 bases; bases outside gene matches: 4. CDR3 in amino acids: CASSRDSFEQYF. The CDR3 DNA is TGCGCCAGCAGCCGGGACAGCTTCGAGCAGTACTTC.

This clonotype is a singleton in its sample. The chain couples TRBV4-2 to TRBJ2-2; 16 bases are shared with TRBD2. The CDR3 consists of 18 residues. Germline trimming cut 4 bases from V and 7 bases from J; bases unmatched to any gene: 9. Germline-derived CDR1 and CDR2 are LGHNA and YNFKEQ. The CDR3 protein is CASSRRPGTSGGGGELFF. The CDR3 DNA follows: TGTGCCAGCAGCCGCCGACCCGGGACTAGCGGGGGGGGCGGGGAGCTGTTTTTT.

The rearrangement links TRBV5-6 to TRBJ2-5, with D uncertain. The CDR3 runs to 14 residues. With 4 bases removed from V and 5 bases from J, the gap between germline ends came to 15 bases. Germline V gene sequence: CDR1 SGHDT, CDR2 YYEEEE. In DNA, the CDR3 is TGTGCCAGCAGCGGAGAGGCAGTCTGGGAGACCCAGTACTTC. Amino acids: CASSGEAVWETQYF. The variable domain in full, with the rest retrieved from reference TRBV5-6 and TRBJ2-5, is DAGVTQSPTHLIKTRGQQVTLRCSPKSGHDTVSWYQQALGQGPQFIFQYYEEEERQRGNFPDRFSGHQFPNYSSELNVNALLLGDSALYLCASSGEAVWETQYFGPGTRLLVL.

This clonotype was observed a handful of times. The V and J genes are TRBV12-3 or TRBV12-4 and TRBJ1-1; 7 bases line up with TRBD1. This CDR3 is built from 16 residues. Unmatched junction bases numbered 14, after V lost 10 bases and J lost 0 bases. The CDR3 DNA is TGTGCCATCCAGGGAAACAGGGGAAGGATGAACACTGAAGCTTTCTTT. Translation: CAIQGNRGRMNTEAFF.

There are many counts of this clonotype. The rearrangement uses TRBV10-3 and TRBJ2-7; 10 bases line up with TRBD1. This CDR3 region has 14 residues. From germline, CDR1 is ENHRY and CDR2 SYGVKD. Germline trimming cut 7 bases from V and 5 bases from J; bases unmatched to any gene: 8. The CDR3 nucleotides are TGTGCCATCAAGGGGGCCGGGACAGGGGACGAGCAGTACTTC. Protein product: CAIKGAGTGDEQYF.

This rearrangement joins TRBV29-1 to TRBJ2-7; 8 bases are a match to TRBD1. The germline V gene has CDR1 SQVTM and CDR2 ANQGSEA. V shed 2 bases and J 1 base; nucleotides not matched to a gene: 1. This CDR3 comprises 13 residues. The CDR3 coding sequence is TGCAGCGTTGAAACAGGGGGATCCTACGAGCAGTACTTC. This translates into CSVETGGSYEQYF.

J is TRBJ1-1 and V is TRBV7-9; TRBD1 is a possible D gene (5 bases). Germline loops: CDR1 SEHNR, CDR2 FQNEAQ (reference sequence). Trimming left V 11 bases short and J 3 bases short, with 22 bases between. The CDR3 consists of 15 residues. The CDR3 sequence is CAALALQGIYTEAFF. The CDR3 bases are TGTGCCGCCCTGGCGCTTCAGGGAATTTACACTGAAGCTTTCTTT. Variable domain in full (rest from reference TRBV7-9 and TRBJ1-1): DTGVSQNPRHKITKRGQNVTFRCDPISEHNRLYWYRQTLGQGPEFLTYFQNEAQLEKSRLLSDRFSAERPKGSFSTLEIQRTEQGDSAMYLCAALALQGIYTEAFFGQGTRLTVV.

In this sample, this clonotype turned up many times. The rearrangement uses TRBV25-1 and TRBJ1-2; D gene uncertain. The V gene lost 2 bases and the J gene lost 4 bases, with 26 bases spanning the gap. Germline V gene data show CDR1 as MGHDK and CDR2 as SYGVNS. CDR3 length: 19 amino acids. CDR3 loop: CASSEGLKGNPSKSYGYTF. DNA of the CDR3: TGTGCCAGCAGTGAAGGTCTAAAGGGTAATCCGAGCAAGTCCTATGGCTACACCTTC.

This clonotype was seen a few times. The CDR3 sequence is CSAPPSSGGDVEQYF. In DNA form, the CDR3 reads TGCAGTGCCCCACCTTCTAGCGGGGGGGACGTCGAGCAGTACTTC. The chain is built from TRBV20-1 and TRBJ2-7; 12 positions agree with TRBD2. V lost 6 bases and J lost 6; bases outside the gene matches: 12. The germline CDR1 and CDR2 sequences are DFQATT and SNEGSKA (reference sequence). This CDR3 contains 15 residues.

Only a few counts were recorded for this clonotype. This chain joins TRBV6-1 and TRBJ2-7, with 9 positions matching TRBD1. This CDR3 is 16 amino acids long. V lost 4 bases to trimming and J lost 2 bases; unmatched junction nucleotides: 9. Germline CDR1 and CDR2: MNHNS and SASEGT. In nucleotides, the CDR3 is TGTGCCAGCAGTGTAATACCGGGACAGGGTCCCTACGAGCAGTACTTC. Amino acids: CASSVIPGQGPYEQYF.

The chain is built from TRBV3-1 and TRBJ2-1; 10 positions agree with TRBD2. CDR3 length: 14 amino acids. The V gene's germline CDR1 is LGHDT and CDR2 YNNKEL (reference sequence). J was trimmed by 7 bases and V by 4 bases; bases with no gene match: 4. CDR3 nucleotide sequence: TGTGCCAGCAGCCCCGGGACTAGCGAGAATGAGCAGTTCTTC. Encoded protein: CASSPGTSENEQFF.